The 18 T cell receptor beta chains below were found in one sample sequenced in a study of control samples from healthy donors and cancer patients. The repertoire was sequenced with immunoSEQ multiplex PCR; TCRdb's copy has only in-frame clones and lacks some. The sample shows 74,000 or so clones, about 88% of them seen only once. Sequenced material: blood. The receptors were gathered from a man aged 50-59 years in good health.

This sequence joins TRBV9 and TRBJ1-6, with 9 bases that match TRBD1. The CDR3 sequence is 15 residues long. The ends lost 3 bases at V and 5 bases at J; junction bases unmatched: 3. Germline V gives CDR1 SGDLS, CDR2 YYNGEE. CDR3 sequence (DNA): TGTGCCAGCAGCGAGAGACAGGGGGATAATTCACCCCTCCACTTT. Translation: CASSERQGDNSPLHF.

The rearrangement links TRBV10-1 to TRBJ2-3; D not resolved. Germline CDR1 is WNHNN and CDR2 is SYGVQD (reference sequence). Deletions cut 5 bases from V and 6 bases from J, with 9 bases between. The CDR3 spans 12 residues. The DNA of the CDR3 is TGCGCCAGCAGTCCTAGGAGCGATACGCAGTATTTT. Protein sequence: CASSPRSDTQYF.

The V and J genes are TRBV30 and TRBJ2-5, with D tentatively TRBD2 (6 bases). Per germline, CDR1 GTSNPN and CDR2 SVGIG (reference sequence). CDR3 size: 12 residues. The V end lost 5 bases, the J end lost 5 bases, and 12 bases lay between the germline ends. This CDR3 is CAWGGGEETQYF. CDR3 DNA: TGTGCCTGGGGGGGAGGAGAGGAGACCCAGTACTTC. The complete variable domain, with remaining parts taken from reference TRBV30 and TRBJ2-5, reads SQTIHQWPATLVQPVGSPLSLECTVEGTSNPNLYWYRQAAGRGLQLLFYSVGIGQISSEVPQNLSASRPQDRQFILSSKKLLLSDSGFYLCAWGGGEETQYFGPGTRLLVL.

The count of this clone is one. The chain uses TRBV15 and TRBJ2-7; the D is unclear. CDR1 and CDR2 (germline): LNHNV, YYDKDF (reference sequence). The V gene lost 1 base and the J gene lost 5 bases, with 18 bases spanning the gap. The CDR3 loop spans 16 amino acids. The CDR3 coding sequence is TGTGCCACCAGCAGAGTGAAGGGTTCCTTCCTCGACGAGCAGTACTTC. This gives the protein CATSRVKGSFLDEQYF.

The chain employs TRBV5-5 and TRBJ1-5; D possibly corresponds to TRBD1 (5 bases). There are 13 residues in the CDR3. Germline lookup yields CDR1 SGHKS and CDR2 YYEKEE (reference sequence). V dropped 3 bases and J dropped 8 bases, with 12 bases sitting between them. CDR3 in amino acids: CASSWLGLEPQHF. The CDR3 DNA reads as TGTGCCAGCAGCTGGCTGGGGCTGGAGCCCCAGCATTTT.

This chain links TRBV21-1 with TRBJ1-6; no check of the table's D call, TRBD1, against the DNA was made. TRBV21-1 is a recognized pseudogene. CDR3 length equals 19 residues. Written as DNA, the CDR3 is TGTGCCAGCAGCACGTCCCTCGACCCCCTTGGGGGCATTAATTCACCCCTCCACTTT. Protein: CASSTSLDPLGGINSPLHF.

This chain joins TRBV23-1 and TRBJ1-2; D gene uncertain. TRBV23-1 is recorded as an ORF, its role being uncertain. The ends were cut back, 2 bases at V and 8 bases at J, with 9 bases in the middle. The CDR3 is 12 amino acids. CDR3: CASSQALDGYTF. The CDR3 DNA follows: TGCGCCAGCAGTCAAGCCCTCGACGGCTACACCTTC.

The chain recombines TRBV24-1 with TRBJ2-1; 7 positions agree with TRBD2. Trimming at V came to 4 bases and at J to 4 bases, leaving 15 bases not matched to a gene. The V gene's germline CDR1 is KGHDR and CDR2 SFDVKD. The CDR3 sequence is 18 residues long. The CDR3 nucleotides read TGTGCCACCAGTGACTGGGGGGGGGACTCCCGCTATTACAATGAGCAGTTCTTC. Protein product: CATSDWGGDSRYYNEQFF.

The rearrangement joins TRBV5-1 to TRBJ2-1; weak D call: TRBD2 (7 bases). Germline-derived CDR1 and CDR2 are SGHRS and YFSETQ. This CDR3 contains 15 residues. The V end was cut by 4 bases, the J end by 5 bases, with 16 bases between. CDR3 loop: CASSGRGAHDNEQFF. The CDR3 DNA sequence: TGCGCCAGCAGCGGCCGGGGGGCCCATGACAATGAGCAGTTCTTC.

The V call is TRBV2, the J call TRBJ1-1; weak D call: TRBD1 (5 bases). This CDR3 region has 15 residues. Germline CDR1 SNHLY, CDR2 FYNNEI. Trimming cost V 2 bases and J 3 bases, with 13 bases left between them. The CDR3 region is CASSETGGGYTEAFF. CDR3 bases: TGTGCCAGCAGTGAAACTGGGGGGGGATACACTGAAGCTTTCTTT.

This sequence joins TRBV15 and TRBJ1-3, with a weak D call TRBD1 (5 bases). The germline CDR1 and CDR2 sequences are LNHNV and YYDKDF (reference sequence). V lost 4 bases to trimming and J lost 7 bases, with 17 bases between them. The CDR3 spans 15 residues. The CDR3 DNA is TGTGCCACCAGCATTAGGGGCAGGGTCGGGAACACCATATATTTT. Its protein is CATSIRGRVGNTIYF.

This rearrangement joins TRBV12-3 or TRBV12-4 to TRBJ2-7; no reliable D call. V was shortened by 2 bases and J by 5 bases, with 7 bases between the two germline ends. The CDR3 sequence is 12 residues long. CDR3: CASSLSTHEQYF. The CDR3 bases are TGTGCCAGCAGTTTATCTACCCACGAGCAGTACTTC.

The chain employs TRBV2 and TRBJ1-2, with D unclear. Germline CDR1 is SNHLY and CDR2 is FYNNEI. V lost 4 bases, J lost 5 bases, and 5 bases lay in between. This CDR3 contains 11 residues. CDR3 sequence (DNA): TGTGCCAGCAGTGCATTATATGGCTACACCTTC. The encoded protein is CASSALYGYTF.

V usage is TRBV2 and J usage is TRBJ2-3; D is possibly TRBD2 (6 bases). This CDR3 contains 13 residues. Germline V gene data show CDR1 as SNHLY and CDR2 as FYNNEI. V was cut by 0 bases and J by 6 bases, with 7 bases left in between. The CDR3 bases are TGTGCCAGCAGTGAAGCTCGGGGGGATACGCAGTATTTT. Protein: CASSEARGDTQYF.

The chain has TRBV7-9 and TRBJ2-7, with D tentatively TRBD1 (5 bases). The CDR3 has 12 residues. V shed 4 bases and J shed 4 bases, with 8 bases lying between them. Germline loops: CDR1 SEHNR, CDR2 FQNEAQ (reference sequence). The CDR3 sequence is CASSSGQYEQYF. CDR3 coding DNA: TGTGCCAGCAGCTCCGGACAATACGAGCAGTACTTC.

The rearrangement links TRBV19 to TRBJ1-5; 7 bases align to TRBD1. Germline V lookup: CDR1 LNHDA, CDR2 SQIVND (reference sequence). The CDR3 is 14 amino acids. J was trimmed by 6 bases and V by 3 bases; bases with no gene match: 5. The CDR3 region has the DNA TGTGCCAGTAGTATGGCAGGGGGGTTTCAGCCCCAGCATTTT. Protein: CASSMAGGFQPQHF.

This rearrangement joins TRBV7-2 to TRBJ1-2, with D maybe TRBD1 (5 bases). The CDR3 has 14 amino acids. V was cut by 1 base and J by 3 bases, with 9 bases left in between. The V gene's germline CDR1 is SGHTA and CDR2 FQGNSA. The CDR3, as DNA: TGTGCCAGCAGCTTAGTTCGGGGGGACTATGGCTACACCTTC. Translated, it gives CASSLVRGDYGYTF.

J is TRBJ1-5 and V is TRBV15; unclear D gene. The V and J ends lost 8 bases and 0 bases respectively, with 8 bases between them. Germline V gene lookup returns CDR1 LNHNV and CDR2 YYDKDF (reference sequence). This CDR3 has 13 amino acids. The CDR3, as DNA: TGTGCCACCGTGGGGTATAGCAATCAGCCCCAGCATTTT. Its protein product is CATVGYSNQPQHF. Filled out from reference TRBV15 and TRBJ1-5, the complete variable domain reads DAMVIQNPRYQVTQFGKPVTLSCSQTLNHNVMYWYQQKSSQAPKLLFHYYDKDFNNEADTPDNFQSRRPNTSFCFLDIRSPGLGDTAMYLCATVGYSNQPQHFGDGTRLSIL.